This T cell receptor beta chain was sequenced in a study of blood T cell repertoires in COVID-19. Study-level information: Acute and convalescent COVID-19 specimens originated in the United States, Italy and Spain. T cells, B-cell-depleted T cells, or PBMCs supplied cDNA or gDNA.

Losses at the gene ends were 1 base for V and 5 bases for J; bases not matched to a gene: 7. Germline V gene data show CDR1 as SGHRS and CDR2 as YFSETQ. CDR3 length equals 15 residues. Authors' data handling: Estimated nucleated cell counts came from reference gene primer amplification. The repertoire was sequenced with immunoSEQ multiplex PCR; TCRdb's copy has only in-frame clones and lacks some. V and J calls and clone size are given by that table; D and trimming were obtained from the DNA. The sample consists of around 79,000 clones, around 90% of them appearing once. What was sequenced was peripheral blood. This receptor was taken from a human donor in a cohort sampled during active COVID-19. This chain links TRBV5-1 with TRBJ2-7, with 9 bases aligning to TRBD1. This chain's CDR3 is CASSLPGQGNDEQYF. The DNA of the CDR3 is TGCGCCAGCAGCTTGCCGGGACAGGGTAATGACGAGCAGTACTTC.